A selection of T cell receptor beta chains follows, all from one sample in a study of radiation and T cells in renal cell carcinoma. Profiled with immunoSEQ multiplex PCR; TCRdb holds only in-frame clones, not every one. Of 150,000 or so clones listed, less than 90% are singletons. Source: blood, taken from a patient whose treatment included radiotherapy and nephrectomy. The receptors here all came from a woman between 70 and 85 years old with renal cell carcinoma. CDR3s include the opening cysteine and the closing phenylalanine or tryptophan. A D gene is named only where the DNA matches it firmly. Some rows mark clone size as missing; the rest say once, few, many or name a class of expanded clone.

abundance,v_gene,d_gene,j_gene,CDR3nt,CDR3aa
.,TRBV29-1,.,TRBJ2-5,TGCAGCGCAAGCCGGGGGGCTGGAGAAGAGACCCAGTACTTC,CSASRGAGEETQYF
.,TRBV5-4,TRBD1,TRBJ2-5,TGTGCCAGCAGCACCATGCCGGGACAGGGGTTGAAGACCCAGTACTTC,CASSTMPGQGLKTQYF
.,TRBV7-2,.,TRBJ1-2,TGTGCCAGCAGCTTGAATCCTCGGGACTATGGCTACACCTTC,CASSLNPRDYGYTF
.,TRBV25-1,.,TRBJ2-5,TGTGCCAGCACGCCCCGAGGCACAAATGCAGAGACCCAGTACTTC,CASTPRGTNAETQYF
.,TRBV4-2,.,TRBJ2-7,TGTGCCAGCAGCCAAGAAACAGGCGGGAACCTTGACCACGAGCAGTACTTC,CASSQETGGNLDHEQYF
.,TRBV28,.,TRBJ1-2,TGTGCCAGCAGTTTGGCACAGGGTTACTATGGCTACACCTTC,CASSLAQGYYGYTF
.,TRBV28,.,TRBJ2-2,TGTGCCAGCAGTTTAGACGGCCTCACCGGGGAGCTGTTTTTT,CASSLDGLTGELFF
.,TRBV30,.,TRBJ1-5,TGTGCTGGGGGGCGCAATCAGCCCCAGCATTTT,CAGGRNQPQHF
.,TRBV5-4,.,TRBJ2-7,TGTGCCAGCAGCTTGGCAGGCACCTACGAGCAGTACTTC,CASSLAGTYEQYF
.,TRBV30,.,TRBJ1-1,TGTGCCTGGAGCTCACAAGGGATAATTAAGGGACGAACTGAAGCTTTCTTT,CAWSSQGIIKGRTEAFF
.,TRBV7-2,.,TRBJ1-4,TGTGCCAGCGGTTTAAACGGGGCAGGGCCTAATGAAAAACTGTTTTTT,CASGLNGAGPNEKLFF
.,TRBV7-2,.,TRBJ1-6,TGTGCCAGCAGCTTAGCGTGGATAAATTCACCCCTCCACTTT,CASSLAWINSPLHF
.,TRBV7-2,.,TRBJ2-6,TGTGCCAGCAGCCCGGGTGGGGCCAACGTCCTGACTTTC,CASSPGGANVLTF
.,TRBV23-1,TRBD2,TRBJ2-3,TGCGCCAGCAGTCTAGCGGGGGGCACAGATACGCAGTATTTT,CASSLAGGTDTQYF
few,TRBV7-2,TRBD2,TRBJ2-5,TGTGCCAGCAGCATCGCTGGCAAGCGGGGGGCGGGAGAGACCCAGTACTTC,CASSIAGKRGAGETQYF
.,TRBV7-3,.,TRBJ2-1,TGTGCCAGCAGCCGCGGGACTGGGTACAATGAGCAGTTCTTC,CASSRGTGYNEQFF
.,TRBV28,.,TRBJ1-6,TGTGCCAGCAGTTTCTCTTCAGGGACCTATAATTCACCCCTCCACTTT,CASSFSSGTYNSPLHF
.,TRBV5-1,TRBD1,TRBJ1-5,TGCGCCAGCAGCTTGACCTTCACAGGGGATCAGCCCCAGCATTTT,CASSLTFTGDQPQHF
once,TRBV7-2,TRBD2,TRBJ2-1,TGTGCCAGCAGCGTGACTAGCGGGGGGGTGGTTGAGCAGTTCTTC,CASSVTSGGVVEQFF
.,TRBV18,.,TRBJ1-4,TGTGCCAGCTCAGACCCGACAGCAACTAATGAAAAACTGTTTTTT,CASSDPTATNEKLFF
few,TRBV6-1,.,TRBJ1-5,TGTGCCAGCACCCATTCCGGGGGGGACCAGCCCCAGCATTTT,CASTHSGGDQPQHF
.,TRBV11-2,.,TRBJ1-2,TGTGCCAGCAGCTTACAGGGAAGGGGCTACACCTTC,CASSLQGRGYTF
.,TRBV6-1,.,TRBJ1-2,TGTGCCAGCATGGGCAGTCACTATGGCTACACCTTC,CASMGSHYGYTF
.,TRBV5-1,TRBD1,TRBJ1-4,TGCGCCAGCTCGCTAAACAGGGGAACTAATGAAAAACTGTTTTTT,CASSLNRGTNEKLFF
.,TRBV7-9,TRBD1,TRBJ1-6,TGTGCCAGCAGCTTACGTCCAGGGGGCAATTCACCCCTCCACTTT,CASSLRPGGNSPLHF
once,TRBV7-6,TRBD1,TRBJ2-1,TGTGCCAGCAGCTTCCGGACAGGTAGGCCGTTCTTC,CASSFRTGRPFF
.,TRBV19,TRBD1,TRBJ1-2,TGTGCCAGCACACCTTCGGGGACAGGGGGATACTATGGCTACACCTTC,CASTPSGTGGYYGYTF
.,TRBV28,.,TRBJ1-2,TGTGCCAGCAGTGCCGTAAGGGGCTACACCTTC,CASSAVRGYTF
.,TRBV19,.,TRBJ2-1,TGTGCCAGTAGTATAAGAGGGGGGCTGGCGTTCTTC,CASSIRGGLAFF
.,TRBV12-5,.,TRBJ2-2,TGTGCTAGTGGTTTAACGGGGATCACCGGGGAGCTGTTTTTT,CASGLTGITGELFF
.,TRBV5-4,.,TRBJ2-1,TGTGCCAGCAGCTCCGACCCCCGGGGGAGCTCCTACAATGAGCAGTTCTTC,CASSSDPRGSSYNEQFF
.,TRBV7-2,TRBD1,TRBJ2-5,TGTGCCAGCAGCCCCTACACAGGGGAAGAGACCCAGTACTTC,CASSPYTGEETQYF
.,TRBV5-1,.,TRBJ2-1,TGCGCCAGCAGCTTGTCACCGCCCCCCCTCAATGAGCAGTTCTTC,CASSLSPPPLNEQFF